The clone carrying this T cell receptor beta chain was observed a few times. Its specificity is not known. The making of cDNA relied on 5'RACE with 10-nucleotide random UMIs. TCRdb processed the 5' RACE reads anew with MiXCR; each CDR3 protein has one entry. This table holds approximately 65,000 distinct CDR3 sequences, roughly 5% found once. This sample is part of a study of neurological immune-mediated disorders. The study, taken as a whole, reports: Phylogenetic analysis grouped 18 of 34 multiple sclerosis patients' repertoires together, suggesting a possible repertoire signature. The study found no CDR3 amino acid sequences shared by expanded clones across subjects, suggesting private repertoires in all groups.

Germline CDR1 and CDR2: SGHTA and FQGNSA. The CDR3 length is 15 residues. Trimming cost V 5 bases and J 2 bases; bases outside gene matches: 6. The sequencing input was PBMCs. V and J are TRBV7-2 and TRBJ2-7; 10 positions match TRBD2. The origin of this receptor is a human donor with multiple sclerosis. The donor label of this sample is uncertain. The DNA of the CDR3 is TGTGCCAGCAGCGAAGGACTAGCGGTAACCTACGAGCAGTACTTC. It specifies CASSEGLAVTYEQYF. The entire variable domain, with the rest obtained from reference TRBV7-2 and TRBJ2-7, is as follows: GAGVSQSPSNKVTEKGKDVELRCDPISGHTALYWYRQSLGQGLEFLIYFQGNSAPDKSGLPSDRFSAERTGGSVSTLTIQRTQQEDSAVYLCASSEGLAVTYEQYFGPGTRLTVT.